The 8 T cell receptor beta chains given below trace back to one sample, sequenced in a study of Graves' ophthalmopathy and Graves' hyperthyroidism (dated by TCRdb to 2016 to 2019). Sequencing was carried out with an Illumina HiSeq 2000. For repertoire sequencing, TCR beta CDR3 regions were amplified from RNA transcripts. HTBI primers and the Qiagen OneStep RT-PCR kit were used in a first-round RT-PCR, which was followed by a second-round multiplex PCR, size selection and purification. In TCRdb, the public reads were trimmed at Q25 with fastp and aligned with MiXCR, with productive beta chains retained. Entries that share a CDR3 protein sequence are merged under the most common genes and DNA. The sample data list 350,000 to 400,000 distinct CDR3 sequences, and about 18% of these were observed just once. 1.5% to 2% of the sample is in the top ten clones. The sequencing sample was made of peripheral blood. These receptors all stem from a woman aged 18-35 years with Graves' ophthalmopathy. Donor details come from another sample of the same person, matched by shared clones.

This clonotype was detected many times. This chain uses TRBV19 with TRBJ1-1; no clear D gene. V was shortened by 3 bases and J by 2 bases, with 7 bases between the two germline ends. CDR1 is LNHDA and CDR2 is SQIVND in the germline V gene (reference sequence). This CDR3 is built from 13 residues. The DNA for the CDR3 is TGTGCCAGTAGTATTCAGAGAAACACTGAAGCTTTCTTT. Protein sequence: CASSIQRNTEAFF.

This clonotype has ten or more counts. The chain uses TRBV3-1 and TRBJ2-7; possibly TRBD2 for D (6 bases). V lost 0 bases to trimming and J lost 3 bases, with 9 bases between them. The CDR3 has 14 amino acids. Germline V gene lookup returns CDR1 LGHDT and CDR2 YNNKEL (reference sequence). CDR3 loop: CASSQDSSGYEQYF. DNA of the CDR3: TGTGCCAGCAGCCAAGATAGTAGCGGCTACGAGCAGTACTTC.

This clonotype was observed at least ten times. The CDR3 bases are TGTGCCAGCAACTTGGGACTGGACAATGAGCAGTTCTTC. It specifies CASNLGLDNEQFF. J is TRBJ2-1 and V is TRBV9, with D perhaps matching TRBD2 (6 bases). V gave up 6 bases and J gave up 5 bases, with 12 bases separating them. The CDR3 length is 13 residues. The V gene's germline CDR1 is SGDLS and CDR2 YYNGEE.

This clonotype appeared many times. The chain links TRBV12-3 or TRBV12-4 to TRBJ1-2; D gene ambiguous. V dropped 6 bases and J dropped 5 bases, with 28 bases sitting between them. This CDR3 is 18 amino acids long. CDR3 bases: TGTGCCAGCAGCTTGATTGGGAGGGCACCGATCCCCGTATATGGCTACACCTTC. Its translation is CASSLIGRAPIPVYGYTF.

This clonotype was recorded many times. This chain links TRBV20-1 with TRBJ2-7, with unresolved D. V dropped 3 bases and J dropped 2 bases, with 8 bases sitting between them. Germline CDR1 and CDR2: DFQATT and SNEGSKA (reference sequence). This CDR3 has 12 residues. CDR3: CSASQTTYEQYF. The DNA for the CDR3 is TGCAGTGCTAGTCAGACCACCTACGAGCAGTACTTC.

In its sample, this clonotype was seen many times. The CDR3, as DNA: TGCGCCAGCAGCCTTAGCCAGGGTGGCACCTATAATTCACCCCTCCACTTT. Its translation: CASSLSQGGTYNSPLHF. The genes are TRBV4-1 and TRBJ1-6, with TRBD1 as a possible D gene (5 bases). Trimming cost V 4 bases and J 2 bases, with 15 bases left between them. Germline V gives CDR1 MGHRA, CDR2 YSYEKL. The CDR3 loop spans 17 amino acids.

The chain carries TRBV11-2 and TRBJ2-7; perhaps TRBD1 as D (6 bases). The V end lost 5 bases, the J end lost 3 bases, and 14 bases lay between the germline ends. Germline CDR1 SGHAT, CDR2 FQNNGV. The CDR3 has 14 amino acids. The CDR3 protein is CASSTETGHYEQYF. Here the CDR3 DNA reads TGTGCCAGCAGCACAGAAACAGGGCACTACGAGCAGTACTTC.

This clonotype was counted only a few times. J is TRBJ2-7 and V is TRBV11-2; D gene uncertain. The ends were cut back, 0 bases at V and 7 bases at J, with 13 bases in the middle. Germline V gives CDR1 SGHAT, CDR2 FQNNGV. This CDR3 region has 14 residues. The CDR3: CASSLDRWSGEQYF. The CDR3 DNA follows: TGTGCCAGCAGCTTAGATCGGTGGTCCGGAGAGCAGTACTTC. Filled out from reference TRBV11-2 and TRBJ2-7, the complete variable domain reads EAGVAQSPRYKIIEKRQSVAFWCNPISGHATLYWYQQILGQGPKLLIQFQNNGVVDDSQLPKDRFSAERLKGVDSTLKIQPAKLEDSAVYLCASSLDRWSGEQYFGPGTRLTVT.